Below, 25 T cell receptor beta chains from the same sample are listed, as sequenced in a study of T-cell reconstitution after alpha-beta-depleted transplantation in children listed by TCRdb under 2016. The library was produced with PCR. TCRdb names Illumina HiSeq 2500 as the instrument used. TCR library preparation used molecular barcoding, with unique molecular identifiers applied to normalize quantification of the TCRbeta repertoire. TCRdb handled the public reads itself, with Q25 trimming in fastp and clone calling in MiXCR, and kept productive beta chains. All rows with the same CDR3 protein become a single entry with the most common DNA and genes. A total of under 250,000 distinct CDR3 sequences appear in this sample, over 15% of them only once. The top ten clones comprise about 39% of the sample. Taken with the paper, the label for treatment or condition translates to: allogeneic hematopoietic cell transplantation with graft depleted of TCRalphabeta T cells and CD19 B cells.

The material sequenced was PBMCs, mostly from graft donor cells, taken 360 days after TCRalphabeta/CD19-depleted stem cell transplant. These receptors were collected from a male patient aged 2-15 years who had a stem cell transplant for acute lymphoblastic leukemia, so the T cells may come from the graft donor.

This rearrangement joins TRBV7-2 to TRBJ1-5; weak D call: TRBD1 (6 bases). The CDR3 is made up of 16 amino acids. Germline V gene sequence: CDR1 SGHTA, CDR2 FQGNSA. V dropped 3 bases and J dropped 5 bases, with 17 bases sitting between them. The CDR3 loop reads CASSLFGRGLYQPQHF. In nucleotides, the CDR3 is TGTGCCAGCAGCTTGTTCGGCAGGGGATTATATCAGCCCCAGCATTTT. Full variable domain (outside the CDR3, taken from reference TRBV7-2 and TRBJ1-5): GAGVSQSPSNKVTEKGKDVELRCDPISGHTALYWYRQSLGQGLEFLIYFQGNSAPDKSGLPSDRFSAERTGGSVSTLTIQRTQQEDSAVYLCASSLFGRGLYQPQHFGDGTRLSIL.

V is TRBV6-1 and J is TRBJ2-7; 15 positions agree with TRBD2. Germline values: CDR1 MNHNS, CDR2 SASEGT. The trim removed 6 bases at V and 2 bases at J, leaving 8 bases unmatched. The CDR3 totals 17 residues. The DNA for the CDR3 is TGTGCCAGCAGATCCGGGACTAGCGGGGGGTCCGCCTACGAGCAGTACTTC. Encoded protein: CASRSGTSGGSAYEQYF.

J is TRBJ2-5 and V is TRBV5-1; 9 nucleotides match TRBD2. This CDR3 has 16 amino acids. With 0 bases clipped from V and 2 bases from J, the junction kept 5 bases outside the gene matches. The V gene's germline CDR1 is SGHRS and CDR2 YFSETQ. Here the CDR3 reads CASSLESSGAQETQYF. The CDR3 DNA reads as TGCGCCAGCAGCTTGGAGTCTAGCGGGGCTCAAGAGACCCAGTACTTC.

This clonotype was observed a few times. The chain is built from TRBV25-1 and TRBJ1-1; the D is unclear. The CDR3 consists of 11 residues. CDR1 is MGHDK and CDR2 is SYGVNS in the germline V gene. Trimming removed 6 bases at V and 3 bases at J, with 5 bases between. For the CDR3, the DNA is TGTGCCAGCAGACTTTACACTGAAGCTTTCTTT. Its translation: CASRLYTEAFF.

The table lists this clonotype with a few counts. The V and J genes are TRBV5-1 and TRBJ2-5; TRBD1 aligns across 10 bases. The CDR3 runs to 15 residues. Losses at the gene ends were 3 bases for V and 6 bases for J; bases not matched to a gene: 8. Germline V gene data show CDR1 as SGHRS and CDR2 as YFSETQ. CDR3 nucleotides: TGCGCCAGCAGCTGGGGGACAGGGGAAGGGAAGACCCAGTACTTC. This gives the protein CASSWGTGEGKTQYF.

Ten or more counts support this clonotype. The V and J genes are TRBV7-2 and TRBJ2-2; D is unclear. Trimming took 3 bases from V and 4 from J, leaving 18 bases between them. Germline CDR1 SGHTA, CDR2 FQGNSA. CDR3 length: 17 residues. The CDR3 loop reads CASSLPLSYYGTGELFF. In DNA form, the CDR3 reads TGTGCCAGCAGCTTGCCCCTCTCCTACTATGGCACCGGGGAGCTGTTTTTT.

The V and J genes are TRBV3-1 and TRBJ1-5; TRBD1 matches 7 bases. Germline V lookup: CDR1 LGHDT, CDR2 YNNKEL (reference sequence). J gave up 1 base and V 10 bases, and 19 bases lay outside the gene matches. The CDR3 is 18 amino acids. The CDR3 sequence: CAICLALTDRLSNQPQHF. In DNA, the CDR3 is TGTGCCATCTGTTTAGCGCTAACGGACAGGTTAAGCAATCAGCCCCAGCATTTT.

This clonotype occurred a few times. V gene TRBV30 combines with J gene TRBJ1-2; 9 positions agree with TRBD1. Germline CDR1 reads GTSNPN; CDR2 reads SVGIG (reference sequence). The CDR3 runs to 16 residues. V shed 2 bases, J shed 6 bases, and the junction held 13 bases outside the gene matches. CDR3 in DNA: TGTGCCTGGAGTTTTGGCTCCGGGACAGGGAGAAATGGCTACACCTTC. This translates into CAWSFGSGTGRNGYTF.

The chain is built from TRBV5-6 and TRBJ2-1, with TRBD2 as a possible D gene (5 bases). The CDR3 runs to 13 residues. Germline V gene data show CDR1 as SGHDT and CDR2 as YYEEEE. Trimming took 1 base from V and 7 from J, leaving 9 bases between them. CDR3 sequence reads: CASSLILANEQFF. Written as DNA, the CDR3 is TGTGCCAGCAGCTTGATATTAGCGAATGAGCAGTTCTTC.

CDR3 residues: CAWSPRGRTEAFF. Here the CDR3 DNA reads TGTGCCTGGAGTCCCAGGGGCCGGACTGAAGCTTTCTTT. The rearrangement links TRBV30 to TRBJ1-1; D possibly corresponds to TRBD1 (6 bases). Germline V gene sequence: CDR1 GTSNPN, CDR2 SVGIG (reference sequence). The length of the CDR3 is 13 residues. Trimming removed 2 bases at V and 5 bases at J, with 12 bases between.

The chain employs TRBV3-1 and TRBJ1-6; no clear D gene. This CDR3 has 16 amino acids. The V end was cut by 1 base, the J end by 7 bases, with 14 bases between. Germline V gene data show CDR1 as LGHDT and CDR2 as YNNKEL (reference sequence). CDR3 sequence (DNA): TGTGCCAGCAGCCAAGCCCGTGGGGTGGGAAATTCACCCCTCCACTTT. As protein: CASSQARGVGNSPLHF.

The chain uses TRBV29-1 and TRBJ1-4, with 8 bases identical to TRBD1. Germline V gene lookup returns CDR1 SQVTM and CDR2 ANQGSEA. V gave up 6 bases and J gave up 7 bases; unmatched junction bases: 7. The CDR3 extends over 13 amino acids. The CDR3 protein is CSVAGGISEKLFF. The CDR3 DNA reads as TGCAGCGTCGCAGGGGGCATTAGTGAAAAACTGTTTTTT.

The V gene is TRBV5-1, the J gene TRBJ1-1; TRBD1 is a possible D gene (5 bases). V lost 0 bases to trimming and J lost 2 bases, with 14 bases between them. The CDR3 totals 16 residues. The V gene's germline CDR1 is SGHRS and CDR2 YFSETQ. CDR3 protein: CASSLAGGATNTEAFF. In DNA, the CDR3 is TGCGCCAGCAGCTTGGCCGGCGGGGCAACTAACACTGAAGCTTTCTTT.

The chain recombines TRBV5-1 with TRBJ2-3; 9 nucleotides align to TRBD1. The CDR3 consists of 16 residues. In germline, CDR1 is SGHRS, CDR2 YFSETQ. V dropped 4 bases and J dropped 4; count of bases not matched to a gene: 10. The CDR3 DNA reads as TGCGCCAGCAGCCAGAACGGGGACAGGGTCGCAGATACGCAGTATTTT. Translating it yields CASSQNGDRVADTQYF.

This clonotype has only a few counts. CDR3 sequence reads: CSVAGSGNTIYF. The CDR3 DNA reads TGCAGCGTTGCGGGCTCTGGAAACACCATATATTTT. V usage is TRBV29-1 and J usage is TRBJ1-3; D gene unclear. The germline V gene encodes CDR1 SQVTM and CDR2 ANQGSEA. Trimming removed 4 bases at V and 0 bases at J, with 4 bases between. The CDR3 has 12 amino acids.

V usage is TRBV3-1 and J usage is TRBJ1-3, with unresolved D. The germline V gene has CDR1 LGHDT and CDR2 YNNKEL (reference sequence). CDR3 length: 16 amino acids. Trimming stripped 0 bases from V and 0 bases from J, with 9 bases between. Here the CDR3 reads CASSQEHGSSGNTIYF. In DNA form, the CDR3 reads TGTGCCAGCAGCCAAGAGCACGGGAGCTCTGGAAACACCATATATTTT.

This chain joins TRBV20-1 and TRBJ2-7; 7 bases map to TRBD2. Trimming at V came to 4 bases and at J to 3 bases, leaving 6 bases not matched to a gene. The germline gives CDR1 DFQATT, CDR2 SNEGSKA (reference sequence). The CDR3 is 13 amino acids. The CDR3 region is CSATPSGLYEQYF. The CDR3 DNA is TGCAGTGCTACACCTAGCGGACTCTACGAGCAGTACTTC.

This rearrangement joins TRBV3-1 to TRBJ2-7; the match to TRBD2 covers 7 bases. Per the germline V gene, CDR1 is LGHDT and CDR2 is YNNKEL (reference sequence). The CDR3 sequence is 15 residues long. With V trimmed by 3 bases and J by 2 bases, 7 bases remained unmatched. The CDR3, as DNA: TGTGCCAGCAGCCATCGACGCGCGGGAGCCTACGAGCAGTACTTC. This gives the protein CASSHRRAGAYEQYF.

This clonotype was detected a few times. The gene calls are TRBV12-3 or TRBV12-4 and TRBJ2-3, with unresolved D. V was trimmed by 1 base and J by 2 bases, leaving 7 bases between them. The CDR3 totals 14 residues. DNA for the CDR3: TGTGCCAGCAGTTTAGGTGGCCTCACAGATACGCAGTATTTT. Translating gives CASSLGGLTDTQYF.

Ten or more counts support this clonotype. In DNA form, the CDR3 reads TGCAGCGTTGAAGACATGGGACTAGCGGGGAGGGAGCAGTACTTC. This codes for CSVEDMGLAGREQYF. This rearrangement joins TRBV29-1 to TRBJ2-7; 13 nucleotides match TRBD2. In germline, CDR1 is SQVTM, CDR2 ANQGSEA. The J segment lost 7 bases and the V segment lost 0 bases, leaving 6 bases of the junction unmatched. There are 15 residues in the CDR3.

This clonotype was observed many times. This chain uses TRBV12-3 or TRBV12-4 with TRBJ2-5; D is perhaps TRBD2 (5 bases). The CDR3 is made up of 15 amino acids. V was shortened by 1 base and J by 2 bases, with 11 bases between the two germline ends. The CDR3 spells CASSLGARDQETQYF. CDR3 coding DNA: TGTGCCAGCAGTTTAGGGGCGAGGGATCAAGAGACCCAGTACTTC.

This sequence joins TRBV24-1 and TRBJ2-1; 13 nucleotides agree with TRBD2. CDR1 and CDR2 from the germline V gene are KGHDR and SFDVKD. J gave up 8 bases and V 4 bases, and 7 bases lay outside the gene matches. CDR3 length: 16 residues. The DNA of the CDR3 is TGTGCCACCAGTGACATCGGGACTAGCGGGACCCATGAGCAGTTCTTC. As protein: CATSDIGTSGTHEQFF.

This clonotype is deemed medium-sized. The chain recombines TRBV27 with TRBJ2-3, with TRBD1 matching 8 bases. The CDR3 covers 16 residues. V dropped 8 bases and J dropped 4; count of bases not matched to a gene: 14. Germline V gene lookup returns CDR1 MNHEY and CDR2 SMNVEV (reference sequence). The CDR3: CASGTPRTGSPDTQYF. CDR3 bases: TGTGCCAGCGGAACCCCGAGGACAGGGAGCCCAGATACGCAGTATTTT.

This chain joins TRBV20-1 and TRBJ1-2; D not certain. This CDR3 is built from 15 residues. V was shortened by 3 bases and J by 6 bases, with 20 bases between the two germline ends. Germline lookup yields CDR1 DFQATT and CDR2 SNEGSKA (reference sequence). The CDR3 DNA sequence: TGCAGTGCTAGGTCCACTCTAGTGGGCAGCCATGGCTACACCTTC. Its protein product is CSARSTLVGSHGYTF.

The CDR3 DNA reads as TGTGCCAGCAGTTACTCGACAGCCGGGACTAGCTCCTACAATGAGCAGTTCTTC. Its translation is CASSYSTAGTSSYNEQFF. The chain carries TRBV6-5 and TRBJ2-1, with 8 bases aligning to TRBD2. V lost 0 bases, J lost 0 bases, and 7 bases stayed unmatched. The CDR3 sequence is 18 residues long. CDR1 is MNHEY, CDR2 SVGAGI, per germline.